Listed below are T cell receptor beta chains from one sample, sequenced in a study of human T cells and chemical hapten exposure. TCRdb ran MiXCR on the RACE reads and lists one entry per CDR3 protein. This sample has more than 70,000 distinct CDR3 sequences, with about 9.9% found just once. Sequenced material: whole blood, taken in connection with sensitization to the hapten diphenylcyclopropenone (DPC). The receptors shown here come from a man aged 18 to 30 with alopecia areata. Some clones in this sample may be carry-over from other donors' samples. CDR3s include the opening cysteine and the closing phenylalanine or tryptophan. The D gene is left open where the match is weak. Expanded clones are given a class, and other clones once, few, many or no size at all.

j_call	d_call	clone_size	v_call	cdr3_nt	cdr3_aa
TRBJ2-7	NA	few	TRBV27	TGTGCCAGCAGTCCCCTTGAGGGACGCTACGAGCAGTACTTC	CASSPLEGRYEQYF
TRBJ2-5	NA	few	TRBV5-1	TGCGCCAGCAGCTTGTTAGGCCAGAGAGAGACCCAGTACTTC	CASSLLGQRETQYF
TRBJ1-4	NA	many	TRBV12-3/TRBV12-4	TGTGCCAGCAGTTTTGCGGGGCCCGCAACTAATGAAAAACTGTTTTTT	CASSFAGPATNEKLFF
TRBJ2-7	NA	many	TRBV4-1	TGCGCCAGCAGCCGTCAGAGGAGGGGCGACCACGAGCAGTACTTC	CASSRQRRGDHEQYF
TRBJ1-2	TRBD1	few	TRBV5-1	TGCGCCAGCAGCGGGGGACAGGGCGTAAACTATGGCTACACCTTC	CASSGGQGVNYGYTF
TRBJ1-1	TRBD1	many	TRBV9	TGTGCCAGCAGCTTTCTACAGGGGGACACTGAAGCTTTCTTT	CASSFLQGDTEAFF
TRBJ2-1	NA	many	TRBV11-2	TGTGCCAGCAGCTCTCGCCCGAGGACAGATTACAATGAGCAGTTCTTC	CASSSRPRTDYNEQFF
TRBJ1-2	TRBD1	many	TRBV7-8	TGTGCCAGCAGCTTAGAGGGCAGGGGGCACTATGGCTACACCTTC	CASSLEGRGHYGYTF
TRBJ2-2	NA	NA	TRBV6-4	TGTGCCAGCAGTGACAGGACGAACACCGGGGAGCTGTTTTTT	CASSDRTNTGELFF
TRBJ1-2	NA	few	TRBV29-1	TGCAGCGCGGAAGGGAACTATGGCTACACCTTC	CSAEGNYGYTF
TRBJ1-3	NA	NA	TRBV20-1	TGCAGTGCTAGAAGTACTGGACAGACTTCCTCTGGAAACACCATATATTTT	CSARSTGQTSSGNTIYF
TRBJ2-7	TRBD1	many	TRBV4-3	TGCGCCAGCAGCCAATTTACAGGGGACGAGCAGTACTTC	CASSQFTGDEQYF
TRBJ1-5	TRBD1	NA	TRBV27	TGTGCCAGCAGACGACAGGGCTCACAGCCCCAGCATTTT	CASRRQGSQPQHF
TRBJ2-1	TRBD2	NA	TRBV9	TGTGCCAGCAGCGTAGGTTTTGCTAGCGGGGAGTACAATGAGCAGTTCTTC	CASSVGFASGEYNEQFF
TRBJ2-3	NA	many	TRBV19	TGTGCCAGTAGTCTGGGGACGGCAGATACGCAGTATTTT	CASSLGTADTQYF
TRBJ1-1	NA	NA	TRBV10-3	TGTGCCATCAGTGAGGACAGACCAGGGAACACTGAAGCTTTCTTT	CAISEDRPGNTEAFF
TRBJ1-1	NA	few	TRBV25-1	TGTGCCACCCATAGGGGACCTGAAGCTTTCTTT	CATHRGPEAFF
TRBJ1-2	NA	NA	TRBV6-2/TRBV6-3	TGTGCCAGCAGTTACAAAGTGGGGTATGGCTACACCTTC	CASSYKVGYGYTF
TRBJ1-6	NA	many	TRBV15	TGTGCCACCAGCAGTAGCAATTCACCCCTCCACTTT	CATSSSNSPLHF
TRBJ1-1	NA	NA	TRBV29-1	TGCAGCGCTTGGGACTCCCAGAACACTGAAGCTTTCTTT	CSAWDSQNTEAFF
TRBJ1-4	TRBD1	NA	TRBV29-1	TGCAGCGGACAGGGAACTAATGAAAAACTGTTTTTT	CSGQGTNEKLFF
TRBJ1-3	NA	NA	TRBV7-2	TGTGCCAGCAGCTTAGCAGGGGCGGAAAACACCATATATTTT	CASSLAGAENTIYF
TRBJ2-5	NA	NA	TRBV6-5	TGTGCCAGCAGTTACTCTGCCAGTCAAGAGACCCAGTACTTC	CASSYSASQETQYF
TRBJ2-7	NA	NA	TRBV4-2	TGTGCCAGCAGCCAGGAACAGGGAACAAATGAGCAGTACTTC	CASSQEQGTNEQYF
TRBJ2-1	TRBD1	many	TRBV27	TGTGCCAGCAGTTTCGGGACAGGGGGATTGAATGAGCAGTTCTTC	CASSFGTGGLNEQFF
TRBJ1-1	TRBD1	many	TRBV11-3	TGTGCCAGCAGTGACAGGGGGCGAAATACTGAAGCTTTCTTT	CASSDRGRNTEAFF
TRBJ1-3	NA	NA	TRBV18	TGTGCCAGCTCCCCGGGCAGGAGCTCTGGAATCACCATATATTTT	CASSPGRSSGITIYF
TRBJ2-2	NA	NA	TRBV7-3	TGTGCCAGCAGCCGTAGAACTACCGGGGAGCTGTTTTTT	CASSRRTTGELFF
TRBJ1-1	NA	few	TRBV9	TGTGCCAGCAGCCAGGGGACGGTGAACACTGAAGCTTTCTTT	CASSQGTVNTEAFF
TRBJ1-2	TRBD1	NA	TRBV7-9	TGTGCCAGCAGCCCGACAGGGGATGGTGGCTACACCTTC	CASSPTGDGGYTF
TRBJ1-1	NA	few	TRBV28	TGTGCCAGCAGTGCGGCCAATGAAGCTTTCTTT	CASSAANEAFF
TRBJ2-7	TRBD1	few	TRBV5-4	TGTGCCAGCAGCAGGGACAGGGGGGACTACGAGCAGTACTTC	CASSRDRGDYEQYF
TRBJ1-1	NA	few	TRBV3-1	TGTGCCAGCAGCCAAAGTGACATCAACACTGAAGCTTTCTTT	CASSQSDINTEAFF
TRBJ2-1	NA	many	TRBV3-1	TGTGCCAGCAGCCAAGAGGAAGGTTCTAGGACTGAGCAGTTCTTC	CASSQEEGSRTEQFF
TRBJ2-2	TRBD2	NA	TRBV7-2	TGTGCCAGCAGCCAAATAGCGGGGGGTTACACCGGGGAGCTGTTTTTT	CASSQIAGGYTGELFF
TRBJ2-7	TRBD1	NA	TRBV11-1	TGTGCCAGCAGCTTGATGACAGGGGGGAACTACGAGCAGTACTTC	CASSLMTGGNYEQYF
TRBJ2-3	TRBD1	NA	TRBV19	TGTGCCAGTAGTAAGGGACAGCCTCGACGCACAGATACGCAGTATTTT	CASSKGQPRRTDTQYF